What follows are 20 T cell receptor beta chains derived from one specimen sequenced in a study of monozygotic twins with inflammatory bowel disease (dated by TCRdb to between 2018 and 2020). The protocol used for the library was 5' RACE. The listed sequencing device is Illumina HiSeq 2500. The reads went through TCRdb reprocessing, and each CDR3 protein sequence gets one entry with no DNA. The table for this sample records 200,000 to 250,000 distinct CDR3 sequences. The ten largest clones take up 7.5% to 9.5% of the sample. Sequenced input: blood. The source is a human donor with ulcerative colitis or Crohn's disease, or a healthy co-twin of an affected twin (not recorded which).

The rearrangement links TRBV7-2 to TRBJ2-1; lacking DNA, the TRBD1 call made by TCRdb goes unchecked. The V gene's germline CDR1 is SGHTA and CDR2 FQGNSA. The CDR3 sequence is 16 residues long. CDR3 protein: CASSLNLGDGNNEQFF.

The chain recombines TRBV5-1 with TRBJ1-4. CDR1 is SGHRS, CDR2 YFSETQ, per germline. This CDR3 region has 15 residues. The CDR3: CASSLGTATNEKLFF.

The CDR3 loop is CASSSGTRYNEQFF. The chain employs TRBV7-2 and TRBJ2-1; TCRdb designates TRBD1, a call that cannot be tested without DNA. The CDR3 totals 14 residues. CDR1 is SGHTA and CDR2 is FQGNSA in the germline V gene.

The rearrangement joins TRBV9 to TRBJ2-1; TCRdb's D gene call, TRBD1, goes unchecked for lack of DNA. The CDR3 runs 16 residues. From germline, CDR1 is SGDLS and CDR2 YYNGEE. The CDR3 is CASSVAISPISNEQFF.

The chain joins TRBV27 to TRBJ2-7; the TCRdb D gene call, TRBD1, has no DNA to confirm it. This CDR3 spans 16 amino acids. Germline CDR1 reads MNHEY; CDR2 reads SMNVEV (reference sequence). CDR3 residues: CASSPLGTDSSYEQYF.

The CDR3 sequence is CASRPAGHLLEQYF. The V and J genes are TRBV28 and TRBJ2-7; checking the TCRdb D call of TRBD1 is not possible without DNA. The CDR3 is 14 amino acids. Looked up from germline, CDR1 is MDHEN and CDR2 is SYDVKM.

The rearrangement uses TRBV5-1 and TRBJ2-2. The CDR3 is 15 amino acids. Germline CDR1 reads SGHRS; CDR2 reads YFSETQ. CDR3 sequence reads: CASSTSGQNTGELFF.

The genes are TRBV10-3 and TRBJ2-1; TCRdb names TRBD2, which stays unverified in the absence of DNA. Germline lookup yields CDR1 ENHRY and CDR2 SYGVKD. CDR3 size: 16 residues. CDR3 sequence reads: CAISFQRGAYYNEQFF.

This chain uses TRBV7-7 with TRBJ2-1; TCRdb reports TRBD2, a call that lacks DNA to check it against. This CDR3 contains 16 residues. From germline, CDR1 is SSHAT and CDR2 FNYEAQ (reference sequence). This chain's CDR3 is CASSLSVTSNFNEQFF.

The chain employs TRBV4-2 and TRBJ2-5; with no DNA, the TCRdb D assignment of TRBD2 cannot be verified. The germline gives CDR1 LGHNA, CDR2 YNFKEQ. The CDR3 loop spans 16 amino acids. The CDR3 spells CASSQVERGAEETQYF.

The CDR3 reads CASSPRAPTGNTEAFF. The chain has TRBV7-9 and TRBJ1-1. The germline gives CDR1 SEHNR, CDR2 FQNEAQ (reference sequence). The CDR3 sequence is 16 residues long.

The V call is TRBV6-1, the J call TRBJ1-1; TCRdb designates TRBD1, a call that cannot be tested without DNA. This CDR3 contains 15 residues. The germline CDR1 and CDR2 sequences are MNHNS and SASEGT. The CDR3 protein is CASSEDGTGGTEAFF.

The rearrangement uses TRBV4-1 and TRBJ1-1; TCRdb selects TRBD1, and the lack of DNA leaves this call unchecked. Germline assignment: CDR1 MGHRA and CDR2 YSYEKL. This CDR3 is 18 amino acids long. The CDR3 is CASSQDPVGTRVNTEAFF.

The V and J genes are TRBV19 and TRBJ1-1. This CDR3 is 11 amino acids long. Per the germline V gene, CDR1 is LNHDA and CDR2 is SQIVND (reference sequence). CDR3 loop: CASNYHTEAFF.

V and J are TRBV28 and TRBJ2-3; TCRdb names TRBD1, which stays unverified in the absence of DNA. The CDR3 has 15 amino acids. Germline V gene data show CDR1 as MDHEN and CDR2 as SYDVKM. The CDR3 sequence: CASSSPGGGTDTQYF.

The chain recombines TRBV5-6 with TRBJ1-2. This CDR3 has 16 amino acids. CDR1 is SGHDT and CDR2 is YYEEEE in the germline V gene. CDR3 region: CASSFVSSGAHYGYTF.

The CDR3: CASGQSSYEQYF. The V and J genes are TRBV5-1 and TRBJ2-7; TCRdb lists TRBD1, though no DNA is available to test this call. The CDR3 has 12 residues. Per the germline V gene, CDR1 is SGHRS and CDR2 is YFSETQ.

The genes are TRBV12-3 or TRBV12-4 and TRBJ1-1; checking the TCRdb D call of TRBD1 is not possible without DNA. This CDR3 is built from 13 residues. CDR3 region: CASINGGYTEAFF.

This CDR3 is CASKASAYGTEAFF. V and J are TRBV4-2 and TRBJ1-1. This CDR3 is built from 14 residues. Germline loops: CDR1 LGHNA, CDR2 YNFKEQ.

The chain combines TRBV30 with TRBJ2-5. Germline-derived CDR1 and CDR2 are GTSNPN and SVGIG (reference sequence). The CDR3 is 11 amino acids. The CDR3 region is CAWTFRETQYF.